This note documents a single T cell receptor (beta chain) sequence. It has no known antigen specificity. No base quality values were provided; no much bigger clone lies one nucleotide off. These data belong to a study of blood T cells in healthy people across ages (dated by TCRdb to between 2014 and 2017). For the wider study: In model experiments, roughly one uniquely barcoded TCR beta cDNA molecule per two T cells was captured by template switching. To track age-related changes in TCR beta repertoire diversity, the study relied on deep sequencing normalized with unique cDNA molecular identifiers. The donors were split into four age groups: young (average approximately 16 years), middle-aged (nearly 40), aged (approximately 60) and long-lived (under 90). To avoid experimental bias, donors of different ages were distributed randomly across sequencing lanes. The study analyzed two additional independent replicas of 1 million unique cDNA reads from the same blood draw for two donors, one aged 18 to 30 and one aged 80 or older.

Here is what the overall study found, with its caveats: Because donor CMV infection status was unknown, age-related changes in expanded clonotypes were potentially confounded. Bulk unsorted PBMC profiling prevented conclusive comparison of naive and antigen-experienced compartments. Estimates of total diversity based on one million sequenced T cells were regarded as lower bounds and as underestimates. As age increased, observed TCR beta diversity per million T cells dropped in a roughly linear way, and a significant reduction was already evident by age 40. A strong correlation was found between observed TCR beta diversity and the percentage of naive T cells measured by flow cytometry. Compared with the aged group, the long-lived group had more naive CD4+ T cells, fewer expanded clones and increased TCR diversity, a pattern suggesting age selection.

The CDR3 contains 13 residues, cysteine and phenylalanine counted. The retained sequence is limited to the CDR3, 39 bases, with the frame set at the first base. Per the germline V gene, SQVTM is the CDR1 and ANQGSEA is the CDR2. The V end gives up 5 bases and the J end 1 base, leaving 1 base in the junction not matched to a gene. The approximately 39 donors, aged 6 to 90 years, were systemically healthy Caucasian individuals from Russia. Roughly 9 milliliters of peripheral blood were drawn from each donor into EDTA-treated Vacutainer tubes. Ficoll-Paque density-gradient centrifugation was used to isolate PBMCs, with at least 7 million obtained per sample. Total RNA, at least 6 micrograms per sample, was extracted from PBMCs with Trizol reagent. Naive CD45RAhigh/CD27high T cell percentages were measured by flow cytometry on a PBMC aliquot from every donor. Library method: 5' RACE. Sequencing instrument: Illumina HiSeq 2500. The second PCR ran for roughly 7 to 12 cycles and used a J-beta primer mix along with a sample-barcoded 5' primer. A template-switch 5' adaptor carrying 12 random nucleotides introduced a unique molecular identifier onto each TCR beta cDNA molecule. At least 2.5 million CDR3-containing paired-end reads were obtained from each sample. First-strand cDNA synthesis was performed from all RNA using the Mint cDNA synthesis kit, with priming by a TRBC-specific oligonucleotide. All cDNA was treated with uracil-DNA glycosylase and then went through a first 18-cycle PCR with the universal primers M1SS and BC2_uni_R. As for how the authors treated the data: For normalization, 1 million high-quality reads, each with a distinct molecular identifier, were randomly selected from each sample. Reads sharing molecular identifiers were discarded rather than binned into consensus sequences. MiTCR, run with a Q25 quality threshold and the strictest error-elimination algorithm, handled CDR3 identification, clonotype clustering and error correction. A nonparametric unseen species model with Euler transformation was used to estimate lower-bound total TCR beta diversity. TCRdb cleaned the public reads at Q25 with fastp, built clones with MiXCR and kept in-frame beta chains. Records with the same CDR3 protein are collapsed into one entry carrying the most frequent genes and DNA. The V and J calls and clone size are TCRdb's, not the authors'. In all, the sample holds around 280,000 distinct CDR3 sequences, and 25% to 30% of those were seen once. The ten largest clones represent roughly 28% of the sample.

The sequence came from a woman in her 70s in good health. What was sequenced was blood. The sequence is built from TRBV29-1 and TRBJ2-2, with TRBD1 identical over 7 junction bases. DNA sequence: TGCAGCGTTCGGACAGGGAACACCGGGGAGCTGTTTTTT. It codes for CSVRTGNTGELFF.